Listed here are 9 T cell receptor beta chains from one sample, sequenced in a study of STAT5B mutations in CD4+ large granular lymphocyte leukemia. Clones were read by immunoSEQ multiplex PCR, and TCRdb kept only the in-frame ones, dropping some. The sample has roughly 1,500 clones, about 77% seen once; the top ten hold 75% to 90%. The sample comprised PBMCs. These TCRs come from a woman between 65 and 79 years old with CD4+ T-cell large granular lymphocyte leukemia.

The chain has TRBV7-2 and TRBJ2-3; 7 nucleotides match TRBD2. The CDR3 runs to 14 residues. Trimming took 1 base from V and 6 from J; bases not matched to a gene: 4. From germline, CDR1 is SGHTA and CDR2 FQGNSA. The CDR3 DNA reads as TGTGCCAGCAGCTTAGGCGGGGGTTTCGATACGCAGTATTTT. It encodes CASSLGGGFDTQYF.

The chain recombines TRBV7-3 with TRBJ1-2; D may be TRBD1 (6 bases). The CDR3 extends over 16 amino acids. CDR1 and CDR2 (germline): SGHTA, FQGTGA. The V and J ends lost 5 bases and 3 bases respectively, with 19 bases between them. CDR3 DNA sequence: TGTGCCAGCAGCCCAGCGGGTCTAGGGGGGGACTATGGCTACACCTTC. The encoded protein is CASSPAGLGGDYGYTF.

The chain is built from TRBV29-1 and TRBJ1-1; D remains unclear. CDR1 is SQVTM, CDR2 ANQGSEA, per germline. Trimming shortened V by 6 bases and J by 1 base, and 9 bases separated the two germline ends. The length of the CDR3 is 12 residues. Here the CDR3 reads CSVDGWNTEAFF. The CDR3 coding sequence is TGCAGCGTAGACGGATGGAACACTGAAGCTTTCTTT.

The chain is built from TRBV4-3 and TRBJ2-2; unclear D gene. The CDR3 has 16 amino acids. Trimming removed 0 bases at V and 3 bases at J, with 11 bases between. Germline values: CDR1 LGHNA, CDR2 YSLEER. In nucleotides, the CDR3 is TGCGCCAGCAGCCAAGAGCGGCTCGGCGACACCGGGGAGCTGTTTTTT. Residues: CASSQERLGDTGELFF.

The V call is TRBV6-5, the J call TRBJ1-6, with D uncertain. This CDR3 comprises 13 residues. CDR1 is MNHEY, CDR2 SVGAGI, per germline. Trimming stripped 0 bases from V and 10 bases from J, with 7 bases between. The CDR3 DNA reads as TGTGCCAGCAGTTACTCTCAGAGCTCACCCCTCCACTTT. Protein sequence: CASSYSQSSPLHF.

The V and J genes are TRBV9 and TRBJ2-1; 8 bases agree with TRBD2. The germline V gene encodes CDR1 SGDLS and CDR2 YYNGEE. Unmatched junction bases numbered 2, after V lost 3 bases and J lost 0 bases. This CDR3 is built from 15 residues. CDR3 amino acids: CASSEAGDSYNEQFF. In nucleotides, the CDR3 is TGTGCCAGCAGCGAAGCGGGGGACTCCTACAATGAGCAGTTCTTC.

This sequence joins TRBV9 and TRBJ1-2, with 8 bases aligning to TRBD1. The germline V gene encodes CDR1 SGDLS and CDR2 YYNGEE. CDR3 length equals 15 residues. J lost 5 bases, V lost 3 bases, and 9 bases had no gene match. CDR3 coding DNA: TGTGCCAGCAGCGGGATAGTGGGACAGGCTTATGGCTACACCTTC. Translating gives CASSGIVGQAYGYTF.

The chain links TRBV6-1 to TRBJ2-5; D ambiguous. The CDR3 spans 12 residues. V gave up 5 bases and J gave up 6 bases, with 10 bases separating them. Germline values: CDR1 MNHNS, CDR2 SASEGT. The CDR3 bases are TGTGCCAGCAGTCCCTCCGTACAGACCCAGTACTTC. It encodes CASSPSVQTQYF.

The CDR3 bases are TGTGCCAGCAGTACACAGGGGGTTAAGGAAGATACGCAGTATTTT. This gives the protein CASSTQGVKEDTQYF. The gene calls are TRBV7-9 and TRBJ2-3; 8 bases agree with TRBD1. Germline V gives CDR1 SEHNR, CDR2 FQNEAQ (reference sequence). Trimming removed 6 bases from V and 5 bases from J; junction bases left unmatched: 10. The CDR3 runs to 15 residues.